These 12 T cell receptor beta chains share one sample of origin, sequenced in a study of CD8 T cells in ankylosing spondylitis. Each CDR3 protein gets one entry after TCRdb re-called the 5' RACE reads with MiXCR. This sample has about 220,000 distinct CDR3 sequences; 8% to 11% occur once, and the top ten carry 21%. Material for sequencing was blood, either unsorted or a sorted T cell fraction (not recorded which). These receptors were taken from a male donor with ankylosing spondylitis or in good health (not recorded which).

This clonotype has a handful of counts. The gene calls are TRBV20-1 and TRBJ2-2; D is unclear. CDR1 and CDR2 (germline): DFQATT, SNEGSKA (reference sequence). There are 11 residues in the CDR3. V was cut by 8 bases and J by 7 bases, with 11 bases left in between. The CDR3 here is CSSQRNGELFF. The CDR3 DNA reads as TGCAGTTCACAGAGGAACGGGGAGCTGTTTTTT.

This clonotype has only a few counts. The chain uses TRBV5-1 and TRBJ1-4, with 7 positions matching TRBD1. Germline V gene sequence: CDR1 SGHRS, CDR2 YFSETQ. CDR3 size: 14 residues. The trim removed 5 bases at V and 0 bases at J, leaving 1 base unmatched. The CDR3 region is CASRGQPTNEKLFF. The CDR3 DNA is TGCGCCAGCAGGGGACAGCCAACTAATGAAAAACTGTTTTTT.

The sample holds many counts of this clonotype. CDR3 amino acids: CASSLLAGGTGNEQFF. The CDR3 DNA sequence: TGCGCCAGCAGCTTATTAGCGGGGGGGACTGGCAATGAGCAGTTCTTC. This chain joins TRBV5-1 and TRBJ2-1; TRBD2 matches at 11 bases. The V gene end was trimmed by 2 bases and the J gene end by 6 bases; junction bases not matched to a gene: 7. In germline, CDR1 is SGHRS, CDR2 YFSETQ. The CDR3 loop spans 16 amino acids.

This clonotype was seen ten or more times. V usage is TRBV20-1 and J usage is TRBJ2-2; D possibly corresponds to TRBD1 (6 bases). V lost 6 bases, J lost 0 bases, and 11 bases lay in between. The germline V gene has CDR1 DFQATT and CDR2 SNEGSKA (reference sequence). The CDR3 has 14 amino acids. CDR3 coding DNA: TGCAGTGCGACCGGGACACCGAACACCGGGGAGCTGTTTTTT. It translates to CSATGTPNTGELFF.

This clonotype was picked up many times. The chain carries TRBV3-1 and TRBJ1-2; TRBD1 agrees at 7 bases. The junction had 17 bases not matched to a gene; V was cut back by 3 bases and J by 7 bases. CDR1 LGHDT and CDR2 YNNKEL come from the germline V gene (reference sequence). The CDR3 totals 17 residues. The CDR3 loop reads CASSHGTREGTVFGYTF. The CDR3 DNA reads as TGTGCCAGCAGCCATGGGACCAGGGAGGGGACAGTCTTTGGCTACACCTTC.

The sample holds many counts of this clonotype. The rearrangement uses TRBV28 and TRBJ2-3; 8 bases are a match to TRBD2. Germline CDR1 reads MDHEN; CDR2 reads SYDVKM. J lost 1 base, V lost 8 bases, and 2 bases had no gene match. The CDR3 runs 13 residues. CDR3 protein: CASSGGGTDTQYF. The CDR3 DNA reads TGTGCCAGCTCCGGGGGGGGCACAGATACGCAGTATTTT.

The J gene is TRBJ1-1, the V gene TRBV5-1, with TRBD1 identical over 7 bases. This CDR3 has 13 amino acids. After removal of 0 bases from V and 8 bases from J, the junction contained 4 bases not matched to a gene. Germline lookup yields CDR1 SGHRS and CDR2 YFSETQ. The CDR3 is CASSLGSDREAFF. The CDR3 nucleotides are TGCGCCAGCAGCTTGGGGTCGGACAGGGAAGCTTTCTTT. Full variable domain (missing parts from reference TRBV5-1 and TRBJ1-1): KAGVTQTPRYLIKTRGQQVTLSCSPISGHRSVSWYQQTPGQGLQFLFEYFSETQRNKGNFPGRFSGRQFSNSRSEMNVSTLELGDSALYLCASSLGSDREAFFGQGTRLTVV.

Many counts were recorded for this clonotype. J is TRBJ2-1 and V is TRBV7-2, with a weak D call TRBD2 (6 bases). With 4 bases removed from V and 9 bases from J, the gap between germline ends came to 13 bases. The germline V gene has CDR1 SGHTA and CDR2 FQGNSA. The CDR3 runs to 13 residues. In nucleotides, the CDR3 is TGTGCCAGCAGCTCCACTAGCAATAGTGAGCAGTTCTTC. Protein: CASSSTSNSEQFF.

This clonotype was detected many times. The V and J genes are TRBV20-1 and TRBJ2-7, with 7 bases identical to TRBD1. In germline, CDR1 is DFQATT, CDR2 SNEGSKA (reference sequence). The CDR3 totals 14 residues. V dropped 5 bases and J dropped 4; count of bases not matched to a gene: 11. Written as DNA, the CDR3 is TGCAGTGCTCCCGGGACAGCAACTCTATACGAGCAGTACTTC. Translation: CSAPGTATLYEQYF.

This clonotype occurred many times. V gene TRBV12-3 or TRBV12-4 combines with J gene TRBJ2-4, with D unclear. Trimming removed 5 bases at V and 0 bases at J, with 14 bases between. The CDR3 is 16 residues long. This CDR3 is CASSPLDTLAKNIQYF. DNA of the CDR3: TGTGCCAGCAGTCCTTTGGATACTTTAGCCAAAAACATTCAGTACTTC.

This clonotype has at least ten counts. The CDR3 loop is CASSSRTPGGETQYF. CDR3 nucleotides: TGTGCCAGCAGTTCCCGGACTCCGGGGGGAGAGACCCAGTACTTC. This chain uses TRBV12-3 or TRBV12-4 with TRBJ2-5, with TRBD2 identical over 7 bases. This CDR3 region has 15 residues. Germline trimming cut 4 bases from V and 4 bases from J; bases unmatched to any gene: 9.

In this sample, this clonotype turned up a few times. The V call is TRBV7-9, the J call TRBJ2-7, with 9 nucleotides matching TRBD1. The CDR3 is 16 amino acids. Germline V gene lookup returns CDR1 SEHNR and CDR2 FQNEAQ (reference sequence). V lost 6 bases and J lost 2; bases outside the gene matches: 11. The CDR3 bases are TGTGCCAGCAGACACGACCCGGGACAGGGACCCTACGAGCAGTACTTC. Translated: CASRHDPGQGPYEQYF.